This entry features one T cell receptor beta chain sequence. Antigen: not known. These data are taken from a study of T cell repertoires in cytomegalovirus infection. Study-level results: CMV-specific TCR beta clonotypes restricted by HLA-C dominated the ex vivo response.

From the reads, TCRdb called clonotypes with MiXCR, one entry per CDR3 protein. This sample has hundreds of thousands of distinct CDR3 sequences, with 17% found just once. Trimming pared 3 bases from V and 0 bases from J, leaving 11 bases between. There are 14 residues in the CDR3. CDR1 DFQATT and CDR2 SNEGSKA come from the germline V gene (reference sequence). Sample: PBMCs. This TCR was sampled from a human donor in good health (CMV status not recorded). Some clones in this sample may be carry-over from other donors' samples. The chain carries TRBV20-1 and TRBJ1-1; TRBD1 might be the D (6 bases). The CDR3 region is CSASFRGLNTEAFF. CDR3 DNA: TGCAGTGCTAGTTTTCGGGGGCTGAACACTGAAGCTTTCTTT.